Listed below are T cell receptor beta chains from one sample, sequenced in a study of regulatory T cells in long-lasting Graves disease. TCRdb ran MiXCR on the multiplex PCR reads and lists one entry per CDR3 protein. The repertoire includes over 500,000 distinct CDR3 sequences, around 15% of them detected once, and around 13% sits in the top ten. The sample was also linked to a second study, of T cells in Graves' hyperthyroidism and ophthalmopathy.

The starting material was peripheral blood mononuclear cells (PBMCs), obtained at new diagnosis, from a patient treated with antithyroid drugs. These receptors all stem from a man younger than 30 with Graves disease. Both conserved end residues are part of each CDR3. Clone size is stated in some rows and not others, as once, few, many or a class when expanded.

J,V,size,CDR3
TRBJ2-1,TRBV19,few,CASSMGGERDNEQFF
TRBJ1-1,TRBV3-1,few,CASSHMADTEAFF
TRBJ2-7,TRBV14,.,CASSVRQGRSYEQYF
TRBJ2-3,TRBV6-2/TRBV6-3,few,CASSTNRQGLTDTQYF
TRBJ1-5,TRBV3-1,many,CASSQGPGNQPQHF
TRBJ2-5,TRBV5-1,many,CASSSTGTGRQETQYF
TRBJ2-7,TRBV20-1,few,CSAREEKLAGDYEQYF
TRBJ2-7,TRBV7-9,few,CASSPTETKHYEQYF
TRBJ1-1,TRBV29-1,few,CSVETQNTEAFF
TRBJ2-2,TRBV27,many,CASSSNRGFTGELFF
TRBJ2-7,TRBV7-2,many,CASSLAAQPSSYEQYF
TRBJ2-3,TRBV15,few,CATSRDGGTPSTDTQYF
TRBJ2-7,TRBV11-2,many,CASSLTSGLAAYEQYF
TRBJ2-1,TRBV5-1,many,CASSPRTGEAHEQFF
TRBJ2-7,TRBV4-1,.,CASSHERDRASYEQYF
TRBJ2-2,TRBV7-9,many,CASSYYASGGELFF
TRBJ2-1,TRBV5-1,many,CASSPPRDKRVNEQFF
TRBJ1-5,TRBV12-3/TRBV12-4,many,CASSLGGAGLDF
TRBJ2-3,TRBV24-1,many,CATSDFGGSADTQYF
TRBJ1-6,TRBV27,.,CANSLGTGGSPLHF
TRBJ2-3,TRBV6-1,few,CASSTSGIYTDSQYF
TRBJ2-7,TRBV27,many,CASSLMGTGFNGEVREQYF
TRBJ2-5,TRBV5-1,.,CASSFRQPFGETQYF
TRBJ2-3,TRBV29-1,many,CSVEQHSGTTDTQYF
TRBJ1-2,TRBV18,many,CASSPSADVVGYTF
TRBJ2-7,TRBV30,many,CAWSWTGGEYEQYF
TRBJ2-1,TRBV12-3/TRBV12-4,many,CANRPDQRENNEQFF
TRBJ1-4,TRBV11-2,many,CASSLGRHNEKLFF
TRBJ2-1,TRBV20-1,many,CSALAGGSYNEQFF
TRBJ2-3,TRBV4-1,.,CASSRGTSGGDTQYF
TRBJ1-2,TRBV19,.,CASSGSGPYGYTF
.,TRBV27,many,CASSRAGMQETQYF
TRBJ1-1,TRBV12-3/TRBV12-4,many,CASRTQGVAEAFF
TRBJ2-6,TRBV12-3/TRBV12-4,.,CASSRWTGISSGANVLTF
TRBJ1-4,TRBV20-1,.,CSARSREKLFF
TRBJ2-3,TRBV6-1,few,CASSQREARISTDTQYF
TRBJ2-2,TRBV7-2,many,CASSMGQGSTGELFF
TRBJ1-5,TRBV5-1,many,CASSLSPGNNQPQHF
TRBJ2-7,TRBV7-8,.,CASSLTASGGLYEQYF
TRBJ2-1,TRBV5-6,.,CASSAGTSGSLSYNEQFF
TRBJ1-4,TRBV18,few,CASSPRQQRGEKLFF